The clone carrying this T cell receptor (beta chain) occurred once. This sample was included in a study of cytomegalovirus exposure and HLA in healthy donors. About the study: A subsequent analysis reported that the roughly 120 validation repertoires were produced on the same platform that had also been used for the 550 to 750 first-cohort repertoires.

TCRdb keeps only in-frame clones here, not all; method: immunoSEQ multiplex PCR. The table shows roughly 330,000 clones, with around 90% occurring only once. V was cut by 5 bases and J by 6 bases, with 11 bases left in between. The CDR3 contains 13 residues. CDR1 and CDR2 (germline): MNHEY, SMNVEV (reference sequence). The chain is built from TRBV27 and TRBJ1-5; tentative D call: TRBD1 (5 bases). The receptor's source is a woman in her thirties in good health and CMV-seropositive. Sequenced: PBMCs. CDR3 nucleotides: TGTGCCAGCAGTGTGGGTGGGACTCAGCCCCAGCATTTT. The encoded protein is CASSVGGTQPQHF.